The sequence of this T cell receptor beta chain was determined in a study of blood T cell repertoires in COVID-19. Study information: PBMCs, B-cell-depleted T cells, or T cells were the source of the cDNA or gDNA that made up the material.

There are 11 residues in the CDR3. Trimming took off 8 bases at V and 7 bases at J, with 11 bases between the two ends. Repertoires were generated with immunoSEQ multiplex PCR, while TCRdb's copy carries only in-frame clones and drops some. The sample has about 110,000 clones; more than 65% are singletons. The TCR originated in a woman at least 80 years old with acute or convalescent COVID-19. The chain links TRBV12-3 or TRBV12-4 to TRBJ2-5, with D possibly matching TRBD2 (5 bases). Sequencing input: peripheral blood. The CDR3 coding sequence is TGTGCCAGCGCAGGAGGTGTGACCCAGTACTTC. Residues: CASAGGVTQYF.